This TCR beta chain comes out of a study of a mutant IDH1 vaccine in newly diagnosed glioma. At the level of the study: Mean patient age was approximately 39 years; approximately 62% were male and roughly 38% female. Patients arrived already treated with radiotherapy, temozolomide, or both, most having had both.

As to this clone: What it recognizes is unknown.

The time point is: baseline, week 1 (first vaccination visit). Treatment in this sample: pre-vaccination baseline after standard-of-care therapy. The method was immunoSEQ multiplex PCR; TCRdb's version includes in-frame clones alone and lacks a portion of them. The profile shows tens of thousands of clones, about four fifths of them singletons. Per germline, CDR1 SGHRS and CDR2 YFSETQ. V shed 4 bases and J shed 4 bases, with 18 bases lying between them. CDR3 size: 15 residues. Findings of the study overall: Immune responses induced by vaccination arose in 93.3% of the patients.

The source was PBMCs, collected from a glioma patient treated with radiotherapy, temozolomide or both. The chain links TRBV5-1 to TRBJ2-7; D might be TRBD1 (6 bases). The origin of this receptor is a man younger than 35 with glioma. CDR3 region: CASSQAQGTGYEQYF. CDR3 nucleotide sequence: TGCGCCAGCAGCCAAGCCCAGGGGACGGGGTACGAGCAGTACTTC.